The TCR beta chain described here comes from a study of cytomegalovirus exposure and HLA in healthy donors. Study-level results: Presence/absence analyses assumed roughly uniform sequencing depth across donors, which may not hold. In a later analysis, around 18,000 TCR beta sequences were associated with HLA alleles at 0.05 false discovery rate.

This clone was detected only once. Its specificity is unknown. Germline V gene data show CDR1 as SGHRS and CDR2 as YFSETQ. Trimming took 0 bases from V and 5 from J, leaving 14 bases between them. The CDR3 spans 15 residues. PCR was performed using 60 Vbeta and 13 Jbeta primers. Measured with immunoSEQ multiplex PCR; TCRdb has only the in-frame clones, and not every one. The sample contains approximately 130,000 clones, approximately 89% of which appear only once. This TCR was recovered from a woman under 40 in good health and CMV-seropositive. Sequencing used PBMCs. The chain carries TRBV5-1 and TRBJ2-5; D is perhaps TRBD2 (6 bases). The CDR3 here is CASSLARGAQETQYF. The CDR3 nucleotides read TGCGCCAGCAGCTTGGCGCGGGGCGCCCAGGAGACCCAGTACTTC.